Following are 9 T cell receptor beta chains from one sample sequenced in a study of cytomegalovirus exposure and HLA in healthy donors. With 60 Vbeta and 13 Jbeta primers, the PCR was carried out. TCRdb's copy holds only in-frame clones and misses some; the assay was immunoSEQ multiplex PCR. In total, the table holds 120,000 to 150,000 clones. The sample taken for sequencing was PBMCs. The source is a man aged 35 to 55 in good health and CMV-seronegative.

The V gene is TRBV2, the J gene TRBJ1-1; the D is unclear. The CDR3 is 13 amino acids. The V gene lost 4 bases and the J gene lost 5 bases, with 11 bases spanning the gap. In germline, CDR1 is SNHLY, CDR2 FYNNEI. CDR3 sequence (DNA): TGTGCCAGCAGTGGCCCCTTCGGTACTGAAGCTTTCTTT. This codes for CASSGPFGTEAFF.

The V call is TRBV10-3, the J call TRBJ1-2; D might be TRBD1 (6 bases). CDR1 ENHRY and CDR2 SYGVKD come from the germline V gene. CDR3 length: 13 residues. Trimming took off 11 bases at V and 3 bases at J, with 16 bases between the two ends. CDR3 sequence reads: CAGQQGLDYGYTF. In nucleotides, the CDR3 is TGTGCCGGACAACAGGGATTGGACTATGGCTACACCTTC.

This chain joins TRBV6-6 and TRBJ1-4; 7 nucleotides align to TRBD1. The germline gives CDR1 MNHNY, CDR2 SVGAGI (reference sequence). The junction had 5 bases not matched to a gene; V was cut back by 6 bases and J by 4 bases. This CDR3 contains 14 residues. In DNA form, the CDR3 reads TGTGCCAGCAGGACGGGACAGAATAATGAAAAACTGTTTTTT. It translates to CASRTGQNNEKLFF.

V and J are TRBV9 and TRBJ1-6, with 9 bases fitting TRBD1. CDR1 and CDR2 (germline): SGDLS, YYNGEE. The V gene end was trimmed by 4 bases and the J gene end by 5 bases; junction bases not matched to a gene: 7. The CDR3 has 16 amino acids. CDR3 DNA: TGTGCCAGCAGCCCTCGGACAGGGGAGAATAATTCACCCCTCCACTTT. Encoded protein: CASSPRTGENNSPLHF.

The CDR3 sequence is CAISESPGQGGHEQYF. The CDR3 DNA reads TGTGCCATCAGTGAGTCGCCGGGACAGGGAGGCCACGAGCAGTACTTC. This chain joins TRBV10-3 and TRBJ2-7, with 9 bases identical to TRBD1. Losses at the gene ends were 0 bases for V and 5 bases for J; bases not matched to a gene: 8. The CDR3 is 16 residues long. Germline CDR1 ENHRY, CDR2 SYGVKD.

The chain employs TRBV6-4 and TRBJ2-3; D is unclear. CDR1 is MRHNA, CDR2 SNTAGT, per germline. There are 16 residues in the CDR3. The V gene lost 8 bases and the J gene lost 0 bases, with 18 bases spanning the gap. The CDR3 bases are TGTGCCAGCGCTCCGATGGCACCATCTAGCACAGATACGCAGTATTTT. This encodes CASAPMAPSSTDTQYF.

The chain carries TRBV25-1 and TRBJ1-6; TRBD1 matches at 7 bases. V was clipped by 3 bases and J by 8 bases; unmatched bases: 7. The CDR3 is 15 residues long. Germline assignment: CDR1 MGHDK and CDR2 SYGVNS. The CDR3 here is CASSDYRGPDSPLHF. The DNA for the CDR3 is TGTGCCAGCAGTGACTACAGGGGCCCAGATTCACCCCTCCACTTT.

Note on this clone: At one of its ends the junction is not consistent with the germline gene, which may arise from a read error. V usage is TRBV5-4 and J usage is TRBJ2-3, with 7 bases matching TRBD2. Germline loops: CDR1 SGHNT, CDR2 YYREEE (reference sequence). The CDR3 is 14 amino acids. The CDR3 sequence is CASRLWGGTDTQYF. The CDR3 nucleotides read TGTGCTAGCAGGCTATGGGGGGGGACAGATACGCAGTATTTT.

This sequence joins TRBV7-9 and TRBJ1-2; D perhaps matches TRBD1 (5 bases). Looked up from germline, CDR1 is SEHNR and CDR2 is FQNEAQ (reference sequence). The CDR3 length is 12 residues. V shed 5 bases and J shed 6 bases, with 10 bases lying between them. The CDR3 here is CASSPGLHGYTF. CDR3 in DNA: TGTGCCAGCAGCCCGGGACTACATGGCTACACCTTC.